Here is one T cell receptor (beta chain) with its context. Donors in Cohort 3 counted as recovered after two negative PCRs, clearance, or symptom resolution. Germline CDR1 reads SGHRS; CDR2 reads YFSETQ. V was pared by 4 bases and J by 0 bases, with 26 bases between. The CDR3 is 19 amino acids. These data originate in a study of blood T cell repertoires in COVID-19. About the study: Acute and convalescent COVID-19 specimens originated in the United States, Italy and Spain.

Clones were sequenced by immunoSEQ multiplex PCR, and TCRdb holds only the in-frame ones, with some missing. The data show a few hundred thousand clones, approximately 85% seen once. The receptor was derived from a woman between 50 and 59 years old who had recovered from COVID-19. The chain carries TRBV5-1 and TRBJ2-7; tentative D call: TRBD1 (8 bases). The source material was PBMCs or T cells enriched from blood (not recorded which). In nucleotides, the CDR3 is TGCGCCAGCAGCCCGACCGGGGGGCAGGGGGCTTACAGCTCCTACGAGCAGTACTTC. As protein: CASSPTGGQGAYSSYEQYF.